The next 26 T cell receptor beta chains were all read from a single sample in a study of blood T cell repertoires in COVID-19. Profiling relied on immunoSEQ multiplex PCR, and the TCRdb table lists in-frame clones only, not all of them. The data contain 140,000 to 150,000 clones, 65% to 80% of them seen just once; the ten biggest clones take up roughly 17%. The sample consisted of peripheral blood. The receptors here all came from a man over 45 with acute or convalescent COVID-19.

CDR3 sequence reads: CAWSARGYEQYF. In DNA form, the CDR3 reads TGTGCCTGGAGTGCCAGGGGCTACGAGCAGTACTTC. The genes are TRBV30 and TRBJ2-7; perhaps TRBD1 as D (6 bases). Trimming stripped 1 base from V and 3 bases from J, with 7 bases between. Germline CDR1 reads GTSNPN; CDR2 reads SVGIG (reference sequence). The CDR3 sequence is 12 residues long.

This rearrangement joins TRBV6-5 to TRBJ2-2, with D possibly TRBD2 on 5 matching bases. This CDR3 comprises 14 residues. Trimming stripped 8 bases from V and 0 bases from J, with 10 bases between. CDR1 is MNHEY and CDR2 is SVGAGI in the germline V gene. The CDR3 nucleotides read TGTGCCAGCGGAGCGGTGACGAACACCGGGGAGCTGTTTTTT. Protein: CASGAVTNTGELFF.

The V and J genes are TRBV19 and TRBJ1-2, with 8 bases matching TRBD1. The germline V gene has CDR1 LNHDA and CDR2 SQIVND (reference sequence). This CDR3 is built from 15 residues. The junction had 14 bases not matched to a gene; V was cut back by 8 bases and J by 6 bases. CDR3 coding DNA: TGTGCCAGTCAAGACCCGGGACAGGCATCACATGGCTACACCTTC. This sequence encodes CASQDPGQASHGYTF.

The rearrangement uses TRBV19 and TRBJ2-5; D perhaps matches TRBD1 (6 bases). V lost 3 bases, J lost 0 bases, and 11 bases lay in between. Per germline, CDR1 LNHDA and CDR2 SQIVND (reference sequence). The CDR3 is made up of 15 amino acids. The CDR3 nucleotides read TGTGCCAGTAGTATCACAGGGTGGAACCAAGAGACCCAGTACTTC. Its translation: CASSITGWNQETQYF. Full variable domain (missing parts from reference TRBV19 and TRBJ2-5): DGGITQSPKYLFRKEGQNVTLSCEQNLNHDAMYWYRQDPGQGLRLIYYSQIVNDFQKGDIAEGYSVSREKKESFPLTVTSAQKNPTAFYLCASSITGWNQETQYFGPGTRLLVL.

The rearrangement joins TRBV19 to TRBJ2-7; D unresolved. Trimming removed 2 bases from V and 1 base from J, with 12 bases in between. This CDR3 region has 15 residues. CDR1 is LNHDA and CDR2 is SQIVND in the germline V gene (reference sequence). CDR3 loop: CASSISAALSYEQYF. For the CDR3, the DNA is TGTGCCAGTAGTATAAGCGCAGCGTTGTCCTACGAGCAGTACTTC. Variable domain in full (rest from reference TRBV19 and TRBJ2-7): DGGITQSPKYLFRKEGQNVTLSCEQNLNHDAMYWYRQDPGQGLRLIYYSQIVNDFQKGDIAEGYSVSREKKESFPLTVTSAQKNPTAFYLCASSISAALSYEQYFGPGTRLTVT.

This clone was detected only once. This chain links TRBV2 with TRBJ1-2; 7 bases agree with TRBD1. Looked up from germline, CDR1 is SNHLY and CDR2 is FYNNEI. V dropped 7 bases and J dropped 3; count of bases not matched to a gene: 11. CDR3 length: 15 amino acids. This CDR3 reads CASTPRAGGYYGYTF. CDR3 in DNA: TGTGCCAGCACCCCTAGGGCAGGGGGATACTATGGCTACACCTTC.

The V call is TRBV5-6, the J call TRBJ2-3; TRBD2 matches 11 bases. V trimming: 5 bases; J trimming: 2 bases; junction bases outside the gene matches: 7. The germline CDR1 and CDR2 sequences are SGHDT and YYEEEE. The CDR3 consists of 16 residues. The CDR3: CASSFIAGGITDTQYF. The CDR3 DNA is TGTGCCAGCAGTTTTATAGCGGGGGGGATCACAGATACGCAGTATTTT.

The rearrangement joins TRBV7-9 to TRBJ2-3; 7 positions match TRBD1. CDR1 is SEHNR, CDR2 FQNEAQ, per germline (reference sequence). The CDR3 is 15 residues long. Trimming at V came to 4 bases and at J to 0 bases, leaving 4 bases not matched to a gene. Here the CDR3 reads CASSWGTVSTDTQYF. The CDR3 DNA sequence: TGTGCCAGCAGCTGGGGGACAGTTAGCACAGATACGCAGTATTTT.

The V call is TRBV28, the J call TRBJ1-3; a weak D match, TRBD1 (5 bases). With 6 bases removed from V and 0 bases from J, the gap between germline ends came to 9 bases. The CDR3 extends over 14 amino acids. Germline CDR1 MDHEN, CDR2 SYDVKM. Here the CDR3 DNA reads TGTGCCAGCAGAACGACAGTCTCTGGAAACACCATATATTTT. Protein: CASRTTVSGNTIYF.

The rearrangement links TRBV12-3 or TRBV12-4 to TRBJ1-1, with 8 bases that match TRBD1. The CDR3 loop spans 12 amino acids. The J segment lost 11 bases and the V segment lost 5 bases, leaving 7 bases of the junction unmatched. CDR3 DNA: TGTGCCAGCAGTCGACAGGGGCGAACGGCTTTCTTT. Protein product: CASSRQGRTAFF.

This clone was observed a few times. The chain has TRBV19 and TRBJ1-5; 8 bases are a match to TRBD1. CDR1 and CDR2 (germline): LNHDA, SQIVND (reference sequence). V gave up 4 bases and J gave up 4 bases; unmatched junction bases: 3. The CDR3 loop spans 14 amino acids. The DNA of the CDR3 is TGTGCCAGTAGTAGGGACAGGCTGAATCAGCCCCAGCATTTT. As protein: CASSRDRLNQPQHF.

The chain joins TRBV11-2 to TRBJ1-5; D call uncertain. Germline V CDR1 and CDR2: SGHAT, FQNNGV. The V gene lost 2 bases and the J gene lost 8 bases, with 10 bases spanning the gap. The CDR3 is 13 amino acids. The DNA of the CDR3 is TGTGCCAGCAGCTTACAGTTATTTGAGCCCCAGCATTTT. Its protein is CASSLQLFEPQHF.

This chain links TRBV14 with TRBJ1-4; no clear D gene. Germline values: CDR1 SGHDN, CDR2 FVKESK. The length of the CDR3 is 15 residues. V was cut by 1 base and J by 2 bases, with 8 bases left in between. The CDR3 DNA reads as TGTGCCAGCAGCCAAGGGTTGCGGACTAATGAAAAACTGTTTTTT. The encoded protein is CASSQGLRTNEKLFF.

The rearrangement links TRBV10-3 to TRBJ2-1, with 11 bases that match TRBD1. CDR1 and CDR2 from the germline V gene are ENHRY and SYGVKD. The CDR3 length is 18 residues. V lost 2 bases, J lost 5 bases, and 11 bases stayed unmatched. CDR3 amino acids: CAISENFGQGAGNNEQFF. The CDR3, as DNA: TGTGCCATCAGTGAGAATTTCGGACAGGGGGCAGGAAACAATGAGCAGTTCTTC.

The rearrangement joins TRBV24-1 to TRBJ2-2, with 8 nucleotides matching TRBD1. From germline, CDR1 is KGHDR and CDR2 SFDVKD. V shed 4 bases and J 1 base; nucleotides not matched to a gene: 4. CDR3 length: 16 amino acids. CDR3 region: CATSDPDRGNTGELFF. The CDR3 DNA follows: TGTGCCACCAGTGACCCCGACAGGGGGAACACCGGGGAGCTGTTTTTT.

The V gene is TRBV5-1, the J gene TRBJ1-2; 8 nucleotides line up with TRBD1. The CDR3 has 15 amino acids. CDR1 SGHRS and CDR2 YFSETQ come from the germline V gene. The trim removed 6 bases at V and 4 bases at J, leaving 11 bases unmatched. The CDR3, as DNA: TGCGCCAGCACGGACAGGGACGGGTTAAGCTATGGCTACACCTTC. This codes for CASTDRDGLSYGYTF.

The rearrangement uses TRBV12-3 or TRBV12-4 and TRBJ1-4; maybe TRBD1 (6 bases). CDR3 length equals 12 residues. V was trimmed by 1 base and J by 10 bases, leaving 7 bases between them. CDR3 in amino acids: CASSLGGGKLFF. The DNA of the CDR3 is TGTGCCAGCAGTTTAGGAGGGGGAAAACTGTTTTTT.

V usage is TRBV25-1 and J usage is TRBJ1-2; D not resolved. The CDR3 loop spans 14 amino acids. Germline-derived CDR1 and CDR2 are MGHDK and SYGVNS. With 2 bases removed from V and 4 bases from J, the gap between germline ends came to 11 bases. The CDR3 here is CASSETGSFYGYTF. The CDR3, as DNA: TGTGCCAGCAGTGAAACGGGGAGCTTCTATGGCTACACCTTC.

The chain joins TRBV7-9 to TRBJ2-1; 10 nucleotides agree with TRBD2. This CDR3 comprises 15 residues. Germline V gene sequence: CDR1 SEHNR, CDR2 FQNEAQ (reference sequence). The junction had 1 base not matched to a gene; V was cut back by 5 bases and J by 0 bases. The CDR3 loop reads CASSASGSSYNEQFF. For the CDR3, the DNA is TGTGCCAGCAGCGCTAGCGGGAGCTCCTACAATGAGCAGTTCTTC.

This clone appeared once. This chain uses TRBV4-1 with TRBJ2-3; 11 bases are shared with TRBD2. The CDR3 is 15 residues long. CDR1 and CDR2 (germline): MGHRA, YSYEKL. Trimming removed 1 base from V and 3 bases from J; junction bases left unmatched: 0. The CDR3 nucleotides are TGCGCCAGCAGCCAAGTAGCGGGGGGGACAGATACGCAGTATTTT. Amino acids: CASSQVAGGTDTQYF.

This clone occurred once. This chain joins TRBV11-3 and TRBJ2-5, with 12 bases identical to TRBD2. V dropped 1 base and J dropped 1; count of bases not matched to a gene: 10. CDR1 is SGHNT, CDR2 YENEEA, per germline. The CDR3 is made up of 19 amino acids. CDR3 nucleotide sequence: TGTGCCAGCAGCTTAGGGGGACTAGCGGGCCCCCGCTCCCAAGAGACCCAGTACTTC. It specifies CASSLGGLAGPRSQETQYF. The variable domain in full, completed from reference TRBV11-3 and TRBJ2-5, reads EAGVVQSPRYKIIEKKQPVAFWCNPISGHNTLYWYLQNLGQGPELLIRYENEEAVDDSQLPKDRFSAERLKGVDSTLKIQPAELGDSAVYLCASSLGGLAGPRSQETQYFGPGTRLLVL.

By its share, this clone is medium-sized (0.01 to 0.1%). In DNA, the CDR3 is TGTGCCAGTGCTACAGGGGCATCCGGGGAGCTGTTTTTT. This encodes CASATGASGELFF. This chain connects TRBV19 to TRBJ2-2; 7 bases agree with TRBD1. The CDR3 loop spans 13 amino acids. J gave up 6 bases and V 8 bases, and 6 bases lay outside the gene matches. Per germline, CDR1 LNHDA and CDR2 SQIVND (reference sequence).

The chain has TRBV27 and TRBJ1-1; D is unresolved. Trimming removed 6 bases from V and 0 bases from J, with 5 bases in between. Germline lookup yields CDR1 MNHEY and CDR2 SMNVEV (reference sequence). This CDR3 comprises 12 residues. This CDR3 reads CASRSMNTEAFF. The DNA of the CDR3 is TGTGCCAGCAGATCCATGAACACTGAAGCTTTCTTT.

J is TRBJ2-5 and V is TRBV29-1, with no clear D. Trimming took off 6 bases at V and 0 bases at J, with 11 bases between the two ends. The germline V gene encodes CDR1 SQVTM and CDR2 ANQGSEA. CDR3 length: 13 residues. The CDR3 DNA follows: TGCAGCGTCCAACGAGGTAACCAAGAGACCCAGTACTTC. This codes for CSVQRGNQETQYF. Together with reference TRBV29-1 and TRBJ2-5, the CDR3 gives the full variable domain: SAVISQKPSRDICQRGTSLTIQCQVDSQVTMMFWYRQQPGQSLTLIATANQGSEATYESGFVIDKFPISRPNLTFSTLTVSNMSPEDSSIYLCSVQRGNQETQYFGPGTRLLVL.

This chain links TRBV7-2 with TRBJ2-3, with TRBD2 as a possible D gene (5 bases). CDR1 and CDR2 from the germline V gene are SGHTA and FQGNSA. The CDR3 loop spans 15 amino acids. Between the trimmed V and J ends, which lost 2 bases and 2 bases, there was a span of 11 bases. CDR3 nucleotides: TGTGCCAGCAGCTTACGCGGCGGGTTCACAGATACGCAGTATTTT. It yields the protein CASSLRGGFTDTQYF. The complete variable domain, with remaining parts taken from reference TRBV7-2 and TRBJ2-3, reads GAGVSQSPSNKVTEKGKDVELRCDPISGHTALYWYRQSLGQGLEFLIYFQGNSAPDKSGLPSDRFSAERTGGSVSTLTIQRTQQEDSAVYLCASSLRGGFTDTQYFGPGTRLTVL.

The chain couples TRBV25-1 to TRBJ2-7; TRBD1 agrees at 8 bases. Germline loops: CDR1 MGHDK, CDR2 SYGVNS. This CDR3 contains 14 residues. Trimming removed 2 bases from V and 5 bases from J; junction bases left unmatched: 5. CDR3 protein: CASSEPGQGNEQYF. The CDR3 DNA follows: TGTGCCAGCAGTGAACCCGGACAGGGAAACGAGCAGTACTTC.